Sequencing of this T cell receptor (beta chain) was carried out in a study of a mutant IDH1 vaccine in newly diagnosed glioma. Time point described: baseline, week 1 (first vaccination visit). The treatment here: pre-vaccination baseline after standard-of-care therapy. Here immunoSEQ multiplex PCR was the method, and the copy in TCRdb shows in-frame clones only, minus some. The table lists fewer than 65,000 clones, over 65% of them singletons. The CDR3 is 12 amino acids. CDR1 is GTSNPN, CDR2 SVGIG, per germline (reference sequence). V dropped 3 bases and J dropped 7 bases, with 12 bases sitting between them.

The specimen comprised PBMCs, sampled from a glioma patient treated with radiotherapy, temozolomide or both. This clonotype was obtained from a woman aged 40 to 55 with glioma. This chain links TRBV30 with TRBJ1-2; D is perhaps TRBD1 (6 bases). This CDR3 is CAWRGTLSGYTF. The CDR3 DNA reads as TGTGCCTGGAGGGGGACACTGAGTGGCTACACCTTC.